Below are 24 T cell receptor beta chains sequenced from a single sample in a study of blood T cells in healthy people across ages (dated by TCRdb to between 2014 and 2017). Library generation was performed with 5' RACE. The sequencer was an Illumina HiSeq 2500. A second PCR of roughly 7 to 11 cycles was performed with a sample-barcoded 5' primer and a J-beta primer mix. The raw public reads went through TCRdb reprocessing: fastp at Q25, MiXCR clone calling, in-frame beta chains kept. Here each entry gathers all rows of one CDR3 protein and keeps the most common genes and DNA. The sample has 1.2 million to 1.5 million distinct CDR3 sequences on record, approximately 59% of them singletons. Roughly 7% of the sample is taken by the ten largest. The sample comprised blood. The receptor set was obtained from a man aged 18 to 29 in good health.

This clonotype came up a few times. The chain couples TRBV4-2 to TRBJ2-1; TRBD1 agrees at 8 bases. The V and J ends lost 2 bases and 6 bases, in that order; junction bases with no gene match: 3. Germline V gene data show CDR1 as LGHNA and CDR2 as YNFKEQ. The CDR3 has 14 residues. CDR3 in DNA: TGTGCCAGCAGCCAAACACAGGGGGGCAATGAGCAGTTCTTC. Residues: CASSQTQGGNEQFF.

The rearrangement uses TRBV7-9 and TRBJ2-1, with no clear D. With 5 bases removed from V and 0 bases from J, the gap between germline ends came to 20 bases. Looked up from germline, CDR1 is SEHNR and CDR2 is FQNEAQ (reference sequence). This CDR3 spans 18 amino acids. CDR3 coding DNA: TGTGCCAGCAGCCCATCATCCTTACATCTTTCCTCCTACAATGAGCAGTTCTTC. Translation gives CASSPSSLHLSSYNEQFF.

The chain carries TRBV27 and TRBJ1-1, with unresolved D. Germline V lookup: CDR1 MNHEY, CDR2 SMNVEV (reference sequence). The CDR3 is 16 amino acids. The V gene lost 5 bases and the J gene lost 0 bases, with 16 bases spanning the gap. In DNA form, the CDR3 reads TGTGCCAGCAGTCCCGCAGCCTGGTCCATGAACACTGAAGCTTTCTTT. The encoded protein is CASSPAAWSMNTEAFF.

This rearrangement joins TRBV6-5 to TRBJ1-4; TRBD1 is a possible D gene (5 bases). Trimming took 4 bases from V and 8 from J, leaving 14 bases between them. From germline, CDR1 is MNHEY and CDR2 SVGAGI. The CDR3 length is 14 residues. The CDR3 DNA reads TGTGCCAGCAGTTGGGGCGGACTGGGCGAAAAACTGTTTTTT. It yields the protein CASSWGGLGEKLFF.

The chain employs TRBV29-1 and TRBJ2-1; D is undetermined. Trimming shortened V by 8 bases and J by 12 bases, and 17 bases separated the two germline ends. The germline V gene has CDR1 SQVTM and CDR2 ANQGSEA. The CDR3 totals 11 residues. As DNA, the CDR3 is TGCAGCTCCCCCTTACTGAACGGGCAGTTCTTC. Translated: CSSPLLNGQFF.

There are a few counts of this clonotype. The genes are TRBV7-9 and TRBJ2-5; a weak D match, TRBD1 (5 bases). V lost 4 bases and J 2 bases, leaving 17 bases between the germline ends. The germline CDR1 and CDR2 sequences are SEHNR and FQNEAQ (reference sequence). The CDR3 covers 16 residues. CDR3 coding DNA: TGTGCCAGCAGCTCCGCCCCGGCAGGGCTTCAAGAGACCCAGTACTTC. Amino acid sequence: CASSSAPAGLQETQYF.

The genes are TRBV2 and TRBJ2-7; 8 nucleotides line up with TRBD2. V dropped 5 bases and J dropped 0; count of bases not matched to a gene: 3. This CDR3 is built from 14 residues. CDR1 and CDR2 from the germline V gene are SNHLY and FYNNEI. In DNA, the CDR3 is TGTGCCAGCAGTTTACTAGCGGCCTCCTACGAGCAGTACTTC. Translating it yields CASSLLAASYEQYF.

The chain employs TRBV7-2 and TRBJ2-5; D is undetermined. CDR3 length: 14 residues. V gave up 3 bases and J gave up 7 bases, with 15 bases separating them. The germline CDR1 and CDR2 sequences are SGHTA and FQGNSA. This chain's CDR3 is CASSLGGNSVTQYF. The CDR3 bases are TGTGCCAGCAGCTTGGGCGGTAATAGTGTGACCCAGTACTTC.

The rearrangement links TRBV7-2 to TRBJ2-3; no clear D gene. The CDR3 loop spans 15 amino acids. V lost 4 bases and J lost 3, with 14 bases in between. Per the germline V gene, CDR1 is SGHTA and CDR2 is FQGNSA. Written as DNA, the CDR3 is TGTGCCAGCAGCTCACTACGAAACCCTACAGATACGCAGTATTTT. Translating it yields CASSSLRNPTDTQYF.

The CDR3 is CASSSPTLLDTQYF. CDR3 in DNA: TGTGCCAGCAGTTCTCCGACCCTCCTGGATACGCAGTATTTT. The chain employs TRBV6-2 or TRBV6-3 and TRBJ2-3, with D hard to call. Germline CDR1 MNHEY, CDR2 SVGEGT. The ends were cut back, 4 bases at V and 6 bases at J, with 14 bases in the middle. The CDR3 is 14 residues long.

CDR3 nucleotides: TGTGCCAGCAGTTCCTCGTGGCAGCCCCAGCATTTT. Translation gives CASSSSWQPQHF. The V call is TRBV12-3 or TRBV12-4, the J call TRBJ1-5; D not resolved. The CDR3 has 12 residues. The V and J ends lost 4 bases and 7 bases respectively, with 8 bases between them.

The chain couples TRBV6-5 to TRBJ1-2; D may be TRBD1 (6 bases). The CDR3 runs 15 residues. Trimming removed 7 bases from V and 5 bases from J, with 20 bases in between. Germline V gives CDR1 MNHEY, CDR2 SVGAGI. CDR3 protein: CASISQGTLRYGYTF. In nucleotides, the CDR3 is TGTGCCAGCATTAGCCAGGGGACCCTTCGATATGGCTACACCTTC.

J is TRBJ1-2 and V is TRBV5-5, with D perhaps matching TRBD1 (5 bases). Germline CDR1 is SGHKS and CDR2 is YYEKEE (reference sequence). V was pared by 4 bases and J by 0 bases, with 16 bases between. The CDR3 has 16 amino acids. The CDR3 reads CASSAPAGPTNYGYTF. For the CDR3, the DNA is TGTGCCAGCAGCGCCCCTGCGGGACCGACTAACTATGGCTACACCTTC.

V is TRBV29-1 and J is TRBJ1-1; no clear D. The length of the CDR3 is 11 residues. Trimming shortened V by 6 bases and J by 5 bases, and 10 bases separated the two germline ends. Germline V CDR1 and CDR2: SQVTM, ANQGSEA. The CDR3 DNA sequence: TGCAGCGTGCAGAGGTTGACTGAAGCTTTCTTT. Protein product: CSVQRLTEAFF.

The CDR3 bases are TGCGCCAGCAGCCAAGGTGCCGGGGCGATGTACGAGCAGTACTTC. Translated, it gives CASSQGAGAMYEQYF. This chain joins TRBV4-3 and TRBJ2-7; D might be TRBD1 or TRBD2, each matching 5 bases. Germline V CDR1 and CDR2: LGHNA, YSLEER. V was trimmed by 1 base and J by 4 bases, leaving 14 bases between them. This CDR3 spans 15 amino acids.

The chain couples TRBV20-1 to TRBJ2-5, with TRBD2 identical over 9 bases. The last part of the DNA fits TRBJ2-7 better; the J call may be wrong. The CDR3 totals 16 residues. The germline CDR1 and CDR2 sequences are DFQATT and SNEGSKA (reference sequence). CDR3 protein: CSADVSLAGGLYEQYF. As DNA, the CDR3 is TGCAGTGCGGACGTATCTCTGGCGGGAGGGCTTTACGAGCAGTACTTC.

The V call is TRBV18, the J call TRBJ2-5; TRBD2 agrees at 7 bases. The end of the DNA fits TRBJ2-1 better, so the J call may be wrong. The CDR3 is 14 amino acids. Germline-derived CDR1 and CDR2 are KGHSH and LQKENI. The CDR3 nucleotides are TGTGCCAGCTTCTCCGGGGGGAGCTACAATGAGCAGTTCTTC. Its protein is CASFSGGSYNEQFF.

This chain uses TRBV10-3 with TRBJ2-4, with TRBD1 matching 8 bases. The J call is in doubt because the DNA end fits TRBJ2-7 better. The germline V gene has CDR1 ENHRY and CDR2 SYGVKD. CDR3 size: 15 residues. CDR3 sequence (DNA): TGTGCCATCAGTGGGTGGACAGGGTCGGTCTACGAGCAGTACTTC. It encodes CAISGWTGSVYEQYF.

The chain joins TRBV11-2 to TRBJ2-1; D is unclear. From germline, CDR1 is SGHAT and CDR2 FQNNGV. The CDR3 covers 14 residues. The ends were cut back, 2 bases at V and 8 bases at J, with 13 bases in the middle. DNA of the CDR3: TGTGCCAGCAGCTTAAGGGCAGGTTGGGATGAGCAGTTCTTC. It codes for CASSLRAGWDEQFF.

With regard to this clonotype: This may come from a read error, since a much larger clone is one base off. The rearrangement links TRBV4-1 to TRBJ2-7; TRBD2 matches at 9 bases. V was clipped by 1 base and J by 7 bases; unmatched bases: 11. The germline V gene has CDR1 MGHRA and CDR2 YSYEKL. This CDR3 has 16 amino acids. The CDR3 loop reads CASSQVRLAVYNEQYF. The CDR3 DNA is TGCGCCAGCAGCCAAGTCCGACTAGCGGTCTACAATGAGCAGTACTTC.

In its sample, this clonotype was seen a few times. The chain recombines TRBV29-1 with TRBJ2-7; D is uncertain. With 4 bases removed from V and 3 bases from J, the gap between germline ends came to 7 bases. This CDR3 has 11 residues. Germline values: CDR1 SQVTM, CDR2 ANQGSEA. CDR3 DNA sequence: TGCAGCGTTGTGGACGACTACGAGCAGTACTTC. Protein: CSVVDDYEQYF.

This chain joins TRBV27 and TRBJ2-1; D is perhaps TRBD1 (5 bases). Germline assignment: CDR1 MNHEY and CDR2 SMNVEV (reference sequence). Trimming took 8 bases from V and 3 from J, leaving 17 bases between them. The CDR3 spans 15 residues. The CDR3 DNA follows: TGTGCCAGCGGCCGACAGCCCTACGACTACAATGAGCAGTTCTTC. This encodes CASGRQPYDYNEQFF.

This clonotype has a handful of counts. V usage is TRBV5-1 and J usage is TRBJ1-1; no clear D. Trimming took off 4 bases at V and 3 bases at J, with 10 bases between the two ends. The CDR3 totals 13 residues. The germline gives CDR1 SGHRS, CDR2 YFSETQ. CDR3: CASSPSHDTEAFF. As DNA, the CDR3 is TGCGCCAGCAGCCCTTCCCACGACACTGAAGCTTTCTTT.

V gene TRBV10-3 combines with J gene TRBJ1-2, with a possible D match to TRBD1 (5 bases). The CDR3 loop spans 15 amino acids. Germline loops: CDR1 ENHRY, CDR2 SYGVKD. Trimming removed 4 bases at V and 2 bases at J, with 14 bases between. The CDR3 protein is CAISVTGEINYGYTF. CDR3 DNA sequence: TGTGCCATCAGTGTAACAGGCGAGATCAACTATGGCTACACCTTC.